The 24 T cell receptor beta chains reported below all come from one sample, sequenced in a study of response to subunit inactivated influenza vaccine. TCRdb independently ran MiXCR on the RT-PCR reads; one entry per CDR3 protein. The sample lists fewer than 550,000 distinct CDR3 sequences, 25% occurring once. The sample was CD4+ T cells sorted from PBMCs, taken roughly 5 days after vaccination. These receptors all stem from a man between 45 and 60 years old who received an inactivated influenza vaccine.

The genes are TRBV6-1 and TRBJ1-5; 10 bases agree with TRBD1. Germline-derived CDR1 and CDR2 are MNHNS and SASEGT. V lost 8 bases, J lost 1 base, and 8 bases stayed unmatched. CDR3 length equals 16 residues. CDR3 in amino acids: CASRRTGGTSNQPQHF. DNA of the CDR3: TGTGCCAGCCGAAGGACAGGGGGAACGAGCAATCAGCCCCAGCATTTT.

The chain links TRBV29-1 to TRBJ2-7; weak D call: TRBD1 (6 bases). This CDR3 is 13 amino acids long. The V end lost 7 bases, the J end lost 0 bases, and 13 bases lay between the germline ends. Germline lookup yields CDR1 SQVTM and CDR2 ANQGSEA. The CDR3 nucleotides read TGCAGCGGCAGGGGCCCCCCCTCCTACGAGCAGTACTTC. This encodes CSGRGPPSYEQYF.

This clonotype showed up just a few times. V gene TRBV20-1 combines with J gene TRBJ2-1, with 9 bases identical to TRBD1. This CDR3 region has 14 residues. The J segment lost 2 bases and the V segment lost 5 bases, leaving 4 bases of the junction unmatched. The germline gives CDR1 DFQATT, CDR2 SNEGSKA (reference sequence). The CDR3 region has the DNA TGCAGTGCTTCTAGACAGGGGGCCTACAATGAGCAGTTCTTC. Amino acids: CSASRQGAYNEQFF.

This chain uses TRBV4-2 with TRBJ2-1, with 7 nucleotides matching TRBD2. The CDR3 covers 17 residues. Trimming at V came to 4 bases and at J to 4 bases, leaving 13 bases not matched to a gene. The germline V gene has CDR1 LGHNA and CDR2 YNFKEQ. The CDR3 region is CASSPDDRGGPYNEQFF. As DNA, the CDR3 is TGTGCCAGCAGCCCGGACGATAGGGGAGGGCCGTACAATGAGCAGTTCTTC.

The V and J genes are TRBV20-1 and TRBJ2-1, with 12 bases lining up with TRBD2. The germline gives CDR1 DFQATT, CDR2 SNEGSKA (reference sequence). The CDR3 is made up of 16 amino acids. The trim removed 2 bases at V and 6 bases at J, leaving 8 bases unmatched. CDR3: CSARWPSGRAVNEQFF. CDR3 coding DNA: TGCAGTGCTAGATGGCCTAGCGGGAGGGCCGTCAATGAGCAGTTCTTC.

The chain combines TRBV7-9 with TRBJ1-4; TRBD1 might be the D (6 bases). With 1 base removed from V and 8 bases from J, the gap between germline ends came to 11 bases. The V gene's germline CDR1 is SEHNR and CDR2 FQNEAQ (reference sequence). This CDR3 region has 14 residues. Here the CDR3 reads CASSLGTDMEKLFF. For the CDR3, the DNA is TGTGCCAGCAGCTTAGGGACAGATATGGAAAAACTGTTTTTT.

In this sample, this clonotype turned up many times. This sequence joins TRBV29-1 and TRBJ2-2, with D hard to call. The CDR3 runs to 12 residues. The germline V gene has CDR1 SQVTM and CDR2 ANQGSEA. Trimming shortened V by 6 bases and J by 2 bases, and 7 bases separated the two germline ends. In nucleotides, the CDR3 is TGCAGCGTGGACGATAACACCGGGGAGCTGTTTTTT. Translation: CSVDDNTGELFF.

The rearrangement joins TRBV6-5 to TRBJ1-1; D possibly corresponds to TRBD1 (5 bases). Trimming took off 1 base at V and 0 bases at J, with 15 bases between the two ends. This CDR3 is 17 amino acids long. Germline-derived CDR1 and CDR2 are MNHEY and SVGAGI. CDR3 in amino acids: CASSYLVNRPMNTEAFF. The CDR3 nucleotides are TGTGCCAGCAGTTACTTGGTAAACAGGCCGATGAACACTGAAGCTTTCTTT.

The chain links TRBV20-1 to TRBJ2-7; no definite D call. The CDR3 spans 13 residues. The V and J ends lost 1 base and 2 bases respectively, with 9 bases between them. Germline-derived CDR1 and CDR2 are DFQATT and SNEGSKA (reference sequence). This CDR3 reads CSARAGVTYEQYF. CDR3 nucleotide sequence: TGCAGTGCTAGAGCAGGAGTCACCTACGAGCAGTACTTC.

There are many counts of this clonotype. The gene calls are TRBV4-3 and TRBJ2-2; D unresolved. Trimming cost V 1 base and J 8 bases, with 8 bases left between them. Germline V gene data show CDR1 as LGHNA and CDR2 as YSLEER. The CDR3 is 13 amino acids. For the CDR3, the DNA is TGCGCCAGCAGCCAAGCCGTGCAGGGGGAGCTGTTTTTT. This gives the protein CASSQAVQGELFF.

This clonotype was found a few times. The genes are TRBV7-6 and TRBJ2-7; D remains ambiguous. The V gene lost 0 bases and the J gene lost 0 bases, with 15 bases spanning the gap. The CDR3 spans 17 residues. CDR1 and CDR2 (germline): SGHVS, FNYEAQ. CDR3 coding DNA: TGTGCCAGCAGCTTAGCTCATTGGACGGATAGCTCCTACGAGCAGTACTTC. As protein: CASSLAHWTDSSYEQYF.

CDR3 region: CASSALLGTEAFF. The DNA for the CDR3 is TGTGCCAGCAGTGCCCTGCTTGGGACTGAAGCTTTCTTT. V usage is TRBV6-1 and J usage is TRBJ1-1; no reliable D call. The CDR3 is 13 amino acids. V lost 4 bases and J lost 5, with 11 bases in between. CDR1 is MNHNS, CDR2 SASEGT, per germline.

This clonotype was seen many times. The rearrangement uses TRBV4-2 and TRBJ1-4, with D possibly matching TRBD1 (5 bases). Germline assignment: CDR1 LGHNA and CDR2 YNFKEQ. The CDR3 runs to 14 residues. V lost 2 bases and J 6 bases, leaving 10 bases between the germline ends. The CDR3 region has the DNA TGTGCCAGCAGCCAAAGGGGTTCCTATGAAAAACTGTTTTTT. Protein product: CASSQRGSYEKLFF.

The V gene is TRBV20-1, the J gene TRBJ2-5; no clear D. Germline CDR1 and CDR2: DFQATT and SNEGSKA (reference sequence). CDR3 length: 12 residues. V dropped 3 bases and J dropped 4 bases, with 9 bases sitting between them. The CDR3 is CSASLRGETQYF. CDR3 nucleotide sequence: TGCAGTGCTAGTCTGCGAGGAGAGACCCAGTACTTC.

This clonotype occurred a few times. The chain employs TRBV2 and TRBJ2-7; weak D call: TRBD1 (5 bases). Trimming took off 7 bases at V and 2 bases at J, with 15 bases between the two ends. The CDR3 covers 14 residues. In germline, CDR1 is SNHLY, CDR2 FYNNEI. The CDR3 DNA reads TGTGCCAGCATCCCCCAGCCAGGGACCTACGAGCAGTACTTC. Its translation is CASIPQPGTYEQYF.

This clonotype was recorded a few times. The chain recombines TRBV20-1 with TRBJ1-1, with a weak D call TRBD1 (6 bases). V shed 6 bases and J shed 3 bases, with 20 bases lying between them. This CDR3 has 15 residues. The germline V gene encodes CDR1 DFQATT and CDR2 SNEGSKA (reference sequence). The CDR3 nucleotides read TGCAGTGCCCCCGTGCCCCGGACAGTCGACACTGAAGCTTTCTTT. As protein: CSAPVPRTVDTEAFF.

The chain recombines TRBV7-2 with TRBJ2-7, with 8 positions matching TRBD2. Germline V gene lookup returns CDR1 SGHTA and CDR2 FQGNSA. The J segment lost 3 bases and the V segment lost 7 bases, leaving 8 bases of the junction unmatched. The CDR3 loop spans 14 amino acids. The CDR3 is CASTAGSGGYEQYF. The CDR3 DNA reads as TGTGCCAGCACCGCCGGCAGCGGGGGCTACGAGCAGTACTTC.

This clonotype turned up a few times. The chain uses TRBV28 and TRBJ2-1; the match to TRBD1 covers 9 bases. J was trimmed by 4 bases and V by 5 bases; bases with no gene match: 9. Germline CDR1 reads MDHEN; CDR2 reads SYDVKM. The CDR3 loop spans 16 amino acids. CDR3 sequence (DNA): TGTGCCAGCAGTCCGCAAAGAGGGACAGGGTACAATGAGCAGTTCTTC. Translating gives CASSPQRGTGYNEQFF.

The chain uses TRBV7-2 and TRBJ2-1; 8 bases align to TRBD2. Germline trimming cut 2 bases from V and 0 bases from J; bases unmatched to any gene: 6. This CDR3 is 17 amino acids long. CDR1 SGHTA and CDR2 FQGNSA come from the germline V gene. The CDR3: CASSLIPGGVSYNEQFF. Written as DNA, the CDR3 is TGTGCCAGCAGCTTAATCCCGGGAGGGGTCTCCTACAATGAGCAGTTCTTC.

The chain employs TRBV6-5 and TRBJ1-1; D is unresolved. V lost 2 bases, J lost 1 base, and 5 bases lay in between. The germline CDR1 and CDR2 sequences are MNHEY and SVGAGI. The CDR3 spans 13 residues. CDR3 sequence reads: CASSYRQNTEAFF. In DNA form, the CDR3 reads TGTGCCAGCAGTTACCGACAGAACACTGAAGCTTTCTTT.

This clonotype was detected only a few times. The chain uses TRBV12-3 or TRBV12-4 and TRBJ1-5; TRBD1 is a possible D gene (5 bases). The CDR3 is made up of 15 amino acids. V shed 3 bases and J shed 3 bases, with 12 bases lying between them. CDR3 DNA: TGTGCCAGCAGTTTTGGGGGGTCTCCCAATCAGCCCCAGCATTTT. It is translated as CASSFGGSPNQPQHF.

Comment on this clonotype: At one of its ends the junction is not consistent with the germline gene, which may arise from a read error. V is TRBV4-2 and J is TRBJ2-7; D is unclear. This CDR3 is 12 amino acids long. The germline gives CDR1 LGHNA, CDR2 YNFKEQ. CDR3 protein: CASSQGGTVATF. The CDR3, as DNA: TGTGCCAGCAGCCAAGGTGGTACGGTGGCGACATTC.

V usage is TRBV12-3 or TRBV12-4 and J usage is TRBJ1-4; TRBD1 is a possible D gene (6 bases). This CDR3 comprises 12 residues. Trimming pared 3 bases from V and 13 bases from J, leaving 12 bases between. CDR3 coding DNA: TGTGCCAGCAGTTTTGGGGGGCGCGGACTGTTTTTT. This sequence encodes CASSFGGRGLFF.

The table lists this clonotype with many counts. The V and J genes are TRBV4-2 and TRBJ1-3; D gene ambiguous. The V gene lost 0 bases and the J gene lost 0 bases, with 9 bases spanning the gap. CDR3 length: 16 residues. Per the germline V gene, CDR1 is LGHNA and CDR2 is YNFKEQ. The CDR3 spells CASSQDLPFSGNTIYF. The CDR3 region has the DNA TGTGCCAGCAGCCAAGATCTCCCCTTCTCTGGAAACACCATATATTTT.